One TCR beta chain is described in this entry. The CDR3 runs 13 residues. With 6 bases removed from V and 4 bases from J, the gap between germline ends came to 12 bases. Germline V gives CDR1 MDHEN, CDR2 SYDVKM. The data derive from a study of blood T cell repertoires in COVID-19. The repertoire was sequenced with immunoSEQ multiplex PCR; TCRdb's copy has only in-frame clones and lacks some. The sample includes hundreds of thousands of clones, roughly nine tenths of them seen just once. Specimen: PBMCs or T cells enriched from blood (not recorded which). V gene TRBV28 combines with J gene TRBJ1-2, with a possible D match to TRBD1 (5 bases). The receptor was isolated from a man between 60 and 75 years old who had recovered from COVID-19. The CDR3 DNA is TGTGCCAGCAGGGGGGGGGAGTTCTATGGCTACACCTTC. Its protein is CASRGGEFYGYTF.